This T cell receptor (beta chain) was captured in a study of T cells in Graves' hyperthyroidism and ophthalmopathy. Study observations and caveats: Blood held most thyroid clonotypes expanded above 0.001 frequency.

This clonotype came up a few times. Its matching antigen is unknown. The authors deemed Graves' hyperthyroidism stable absent ophthalmopathy progression within 18 months. Hyperthyroidism in the patients, aged 18 to 65, was newly diagnosed and under 2 months in duration. Orbital computed tomography, thyroid ultrasound, serum thyroxine and TRAb, and clinical symptoms together informed the diagnoses. The CDR3 contains 16 residues. V gave up 8 bases and J gave up 4 bases; unmatched junction bases: 16. Looked up from germline, CDR1 is GTSNPN and CDR2 is SVGIG (reference sequence). Researchers took RNA transcripts and amplified the TCR beta CDR3 regions from them. Initially, a first-round RT-PCR of the TCR CDR3 employed the HTBI primer set. TCRdb re-derived calls from the multiplex PCR reads in MiXCR, one entry per CDR3 protein. The data contain fewer than 650,000 distinct CDR3 sequences, 14% of them seen just once; the ten biggest clones take up around 13%.

What was sequenced was blood. This sequence originates from a woman between 40 and 55 years old with Graves' hyperthyroidism. V and J are TRBV30 and TRBJ2-5; 10 nucleotides line up with TRBD2. Here the CDR3 reads CASSPHLAGAAETQYF. In nucleotides, the CDR3 is TGTGCCAGTAGTCCCCACCTAGCGGGAGCGGCAGAGACCCAGTACTTC. The full variable domain, in which reference TRBV30 and TRBJ2-5 provide the parts outside the CDR3, is SQTIHQWPATLVQPVGSPLSLECTVEGTSNPNLYWYRQAAGRGLQLLFYSVGIGQISSEVPQNLSASRPQDRQFILSSKKLLLSDSGFYLCASSPHLAGAAETQYFGPGTRLLVL.